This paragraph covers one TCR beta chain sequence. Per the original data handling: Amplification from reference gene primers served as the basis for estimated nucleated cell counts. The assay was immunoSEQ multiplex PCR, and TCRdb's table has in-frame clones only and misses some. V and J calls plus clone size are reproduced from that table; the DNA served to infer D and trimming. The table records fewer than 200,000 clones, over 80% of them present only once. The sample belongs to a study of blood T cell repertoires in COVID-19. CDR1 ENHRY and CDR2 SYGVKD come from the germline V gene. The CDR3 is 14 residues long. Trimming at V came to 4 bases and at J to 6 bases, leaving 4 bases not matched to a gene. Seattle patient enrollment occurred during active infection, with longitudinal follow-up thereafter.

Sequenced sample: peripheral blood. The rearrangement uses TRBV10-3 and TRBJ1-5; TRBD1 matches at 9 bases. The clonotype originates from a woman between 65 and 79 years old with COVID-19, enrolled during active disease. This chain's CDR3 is CAISGDRESQPQHF. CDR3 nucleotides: TGTGCCATCAGTGGGGACAGGGAAAGTCAGCCCCAGCATTTT.